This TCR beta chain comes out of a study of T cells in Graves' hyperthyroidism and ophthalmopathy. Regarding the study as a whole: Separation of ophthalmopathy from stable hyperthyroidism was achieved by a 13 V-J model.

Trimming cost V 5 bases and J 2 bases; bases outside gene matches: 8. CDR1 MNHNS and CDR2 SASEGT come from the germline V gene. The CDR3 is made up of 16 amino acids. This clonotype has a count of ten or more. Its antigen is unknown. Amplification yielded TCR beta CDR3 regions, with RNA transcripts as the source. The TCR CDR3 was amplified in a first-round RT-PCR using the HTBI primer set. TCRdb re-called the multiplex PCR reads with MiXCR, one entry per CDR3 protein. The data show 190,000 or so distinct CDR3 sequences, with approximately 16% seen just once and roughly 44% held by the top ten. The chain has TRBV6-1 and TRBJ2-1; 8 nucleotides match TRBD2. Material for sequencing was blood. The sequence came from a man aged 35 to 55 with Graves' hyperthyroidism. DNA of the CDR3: TGTGCCAGCAGTATTCTGAGCGGGGGCGCCTACAATGAGCAGTTCTTC. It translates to CASSILSGGAYNEQFF.